This TCR beta chain emerged from a study of T cell responses to AZD1222 COVID-19 vaccine. A word on this clone: What it binds is unknown.

Germline-derived CDR1 and CDR2 are SNHLY and FYNNEI. The CDR3 extends over 15 amino acids. The V segment lost 5 bases and the J segment 9 bases; nucleotides outside the gene matches: 8. Assay used: immunoSEQ multiplex PCR; TCRdb lists only in-frame clones, some missing. The sample carries around 100,000 clones, roughly 91% recorded once. Study-wide results and caveats: A mostly white British donor set with more females was recruited, and clonal diversity was possibly underestimated.

The chain is built from TRBV2 and TRBJ2-1, with 12 bases that match TRBD2. This receptor was obtained from an adult in good health. This material consisted of peripheral blood, taken on day 0 of AZD1222 vaccination. DNA of the CDR3: TGTGCCAGCAGTAGTGGACTAGCGGGATCAGGTGAGCAGTTCTTC. This encodes CASSSGLAGSGEQFF.